The following is a TCR beta chain sequence with its context. What it recognizes is unknown. Produced via immunoSEQ multiplex PCR; TCRdb's table is partial and in-frame only. Of about 79,000 clones detected, 80% to 90% appear once; the ten largest clones hold around 5.5%. All patients were mismatch repair deficient, assessed by either PCR or immunohistochemistry. TCR sequencing covered a few patients who responded to pembrolizumab. These data are taken from a study of PD-1 blockade in mismatch repair-deficient tumors. About the research overall: Patients had approximately 13 mismatch repair-deficient cancer types and were previously treated and progressing.

Regarding the study as a whole: Tumor-resident clones, often undetectable pretreatment in blood, expanded then contracted after pembrolizumab.

Per the germline V gene, CDR1 is SGHNT and CDR2 is YENEEA. Trimming removed 0 bases from V and 7 bases from J; junction bases left unmatched: 2. The CDR3 sequence is 16 residues long. This TCR derives from an adult with mismatch repair-deficient cancer. The rearrangement uses TRBV11-3 and TRBJ2-1; TRBD2 matches at 14 bases. This sample comprised peripheral blood, obtained 44 weeks after starting pembrolizumab. The CDR3 region has the DNA TGTGCCAGCAGCTTAGAAGGGACTAGCGGGAGTAATGAGCAGTTCTTC. Residues: CASSLEGTSGSNEQFF.